This TCR beta chain was recorded in a study of blood T cell repertoires in COVID-19. Study in general: Acute-phase and convalescent COVID-19 samples originated in the United States, Italy and Spain. From T cells, B-cell-depleted T cells, or PBMCs came the material, which was cDNA or gDNA.

As handled by the study authors: Amplification from reference gene primers served as the basis for estimated nucleated cell counts. Libraries were prepared by immunoSEQ multiplex PCR; TCRdb keeps only in-frame clonotypes and omits some of them. The D gene and trimming were derived from the DNA, and the V and J assignments and clone size from that table. The sample records about 250,000 clones, 80% to 90% being singletons. The V segment lost 7 bases and the J segment 3 bases; nucleotides outside the gene matches: 8. The germline V gene has CDR1 SNHLY and CDR2 FYNNEI. The CDR3 loop spans 15 amino acids.

This sequence was found in a woman aged 30 to 39 with active or convalescent COVID-19. This chain links TRBV2 with TRBJ1-5, with 8 bases matching TRBD1. Sequencing was performed on peripheral blood. The CDR3 region has the DNA TGTGCCAGCAATCAGGGGGCAGTCGCCAATCAGCCCCAGCATTTT. This encodes CASNQGAVANQPQHF.